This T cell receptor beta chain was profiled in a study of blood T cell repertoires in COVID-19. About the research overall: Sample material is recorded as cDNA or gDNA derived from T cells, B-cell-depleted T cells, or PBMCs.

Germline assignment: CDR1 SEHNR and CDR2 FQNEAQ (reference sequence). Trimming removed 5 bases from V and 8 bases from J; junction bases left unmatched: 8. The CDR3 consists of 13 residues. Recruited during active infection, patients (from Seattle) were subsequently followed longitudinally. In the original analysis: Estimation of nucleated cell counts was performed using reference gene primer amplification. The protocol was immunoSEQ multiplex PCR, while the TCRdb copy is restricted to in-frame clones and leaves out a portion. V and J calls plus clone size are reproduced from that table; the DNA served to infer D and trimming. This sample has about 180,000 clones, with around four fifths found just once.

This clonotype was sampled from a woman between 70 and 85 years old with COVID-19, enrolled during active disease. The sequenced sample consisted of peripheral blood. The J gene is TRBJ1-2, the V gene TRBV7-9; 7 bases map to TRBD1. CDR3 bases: TGTGCCAGCAGCCCTAGACAGGGTCACGGCTACACCTTC. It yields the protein CASSPRQGHGYTF.